One sample yielded the 7 T cell receptor beta chains listed below, sequenced in a study of cytotoxic CD8 clonotypes in ibrutinib-treated CLL. Assay used: immunoSEQ multiplex PCR; TCRdb lists only in-frame clones, some missing. The table records about 140,000 clones, around 77% of them present only once. Sequenced here: PBMCs, sampled after 12 months of ibrutinib treatment. Every receptor here comes from a human donor with chronic lymphocytic leukemia.

The CDR3 sequence: CSVGEDGLTDTQYF. The CDR3 DNA sequence: TGCAGCGTTGGGGAGGACGGACTCACAGATACGCAGTATTTT. The rearrangement uses TRBV29-1 and TRBJ2-3; D is perhaps TRBD2 (6 bases). This CDR3 comprises 14 residues. V was cut by 4 bases and J by 2 bases, with 13 bases left in between. From germline, CDR1 is SQVTM and CDR2 ANQGSEA.

Turning to this clone: Its ends do not fully match the called genes, so a read error is possible. Within the sample, other DNA sequences also encode this same CDR3. The DNA for the CDR3 is TGCGCCAGCAGCTTGATTTGGGGGCCCCAGCATTTT. It is translated as CASSLIWGPQHF. The chain couples TRBV5-6 to TRBJ1-5, with D unresolved. This CDR3 comprises 12 residues. Germline V gene data show CDR1 as SGHDT and CDR2 as YYEEEE.

CDR3 nucleotide sequence: TGTGCCAGCAGCCAAGGGACAGGGTTATCTGGCTACACCTTC. Protein product: CASSQGTGLSGYTF. The chain joins TRBV14 to TRBJ1-2, with 8 bases aligning to TRBD1. The CDR3 spans 14 residues. V was pared by 1 base and J by 7 bases, with 5 bases of the junction left unmatched. Germline-derived CDR1 and CDR2 are SGHDN and FVKESK.

The rearrangement links TRBV6-4 to TRBJ1-2; 10 positions agree with TRBD1. The V gene's germline CDR1 is MRHNA and CDR2 SNTAGT. The CDR3 is made up of 14 amino acids. The V and J ends lost 4 bases and 7 bases, in that order; junction bases with no gene match: 6. For the CDR3, the DNA is TGTGCCAGCAGTGTCGGGACAGGGGTAGGTGGCTACACCTTC. Translation: CASSVGTGVGGYTF.

The table lists this clone with a count of one. The V and J genes are TRBV5-6 and TRBJ1-3; 9 bases line up with TRBD1. From germline, CDR1 is SGHDT and CDR2 YYEEEE. The CDR3 contains 15 residues. The V and J ends lost 4 bases and 1 base, in that order; junction bases with no gene match: 3. CDR3 nucleotides: TGTGCCAGCAGCGGGACAGGGATTTCTGGAAACACCATATATTTT. Residues: CASSGTGISGNTIYF.

The chain has TRBV30 and TRBJ1-5, with TRBD1 matching 7 bases. In germline, CDR1 is GTSNPN, CDR2 SVGIG (reference sequence). V was clipped by 1 base and J by 6 bases; unmatched bases: 9. CDR3 length: 15 residues. CDR3 in DNA: TGTGCCTGGAGTGGCGGAGCAGGGGGAAGTCAGCCCCAGCATTTT. This gives the protein CAWSGGAGGSQPQHF.

V is TRBV5-1 and J is TRBJ1-1, with D perhaps matching TRBD1 (6 bases). Germline CDR1 reads SGHRS; CDR2 reads YFSETQ. This CDR3 comprises 12 residues. Trimming removed 5 bases at V and 5 bases at J, with 10 bases between. The CDR3 DNA sequence: TGCGCCAGCAGTAAGGGGGAGACTGAAGCTTTCTTT. It translates to CASSKGETEAFF.